This TCR beta chain is drawn from a study of T cells in Graves' hyperthyroidism and ophthalmopathy. Using around 10 ml of fresh peripheral blood, PBMCs were prepared. This clonotype has ten or more counts. The CDR3 covers 16 residues. The V end lost 9 bases, the J end lost 3 bases, and 23 bases lay between the germline ends. Germline-derived CDR1 and CDR2 are MDHEN and SYDVKM. Amplified regions were TCR beta CDR3 sequences from RNA transcripts. During a first-round RT-PCR of the TCR CDR3, the HTBI primer set was used. TCRdb passed the multiplex PCR reads through MiXCR, listing each CDR3 protein once. The sample carries roughly 700,000 distinct CDR3 sequences, roughly 17% recorded once.

The sequenced sample consisted of blood. The receptor was derived from a man aged 50 to 59 with Graves' hyperthyroidism. The chain carries TRBV28 and TRBJ1-1, with D tentatively TRBD1 (6 bases). The CDR3 reads CASTGGALSSDTEAFF. In DNA, the CDR3 is TGTGCCAGTACCGGGGGCGCATTAAGTTCTGACACTGAAGCTTTCTTT.